This T cell receptor (beta chain) was captured by sequencing in a study of blood T cell repertoires in COVID-19. Study background: The origin of the acute and convalescent COVID-19 samples was the United States, Italy and Spain. PBMCs, B-cell-depleted T cells, or T cells provided the cDNA or gDNA that made up the material.

In the study's own analysis: Amplification from reference gene primers served as the basis for estimated nucleated cell counts. Here immunoSEQ multiplex PCR was the method, and the copy in TCRdb shows in-frame clones only, minus some. Clonal size and the V and J genes are those of that table, whereas D and trimming came from the DNA. Here the sample spans fewer than 250,000 clones, approximately 81% being singletons. This sequence was found in a woman older than 75 with acute or convalescent COVID-19. The sample was peripheral blood.

This chain's CDR3 is CAISESADENTGELFF. CDR3 nucleotides: TGTGCCATCAGTGAGTCAGCGGACGAGAACACCGGGGAGCTGTTTTTT. The chain employs TRBV10-3 and TRBJ2-2; D is possibly TRBD2 (5 bases). The ends were cut back, 0 bases at V and 1 base at J, with 9 bases in the middle. CDR1 is ENHRY and CDR2 is SYGVKD in the germline V gene. The CDR3 has 16 residues.